Listed here are 19 T cell receptor beta chains from one sample, sequenced in a study of cytomegalovirus exposure and HLA in healthy donors. Primers included in the PCR were 60 Vbeta and 13 Jbeta primers. Sequencing used immunoSEQ multiplex PCR; TCRdb keeps in-frame clones, though not all of them. This table has more than 95,000 clones, roughly three quarters appearing once. The sequencing sample was made of PBMCs. The receptors were gathered from a woman aged 18-29 years in good health and CMV-seronegative.

V usage is TRBV6-5 and J usage is TRBJ1-6; no reliable D call. Trimming left V 0 bases short and J 13 bases short, with 16 bases between. The germline gives CDR1 MNHEY, CDR2 SVGAGI. The length of the CDR3 is 15 residues. CDR3 residues: CASSYSSAMTSPLHF. CDR3 nucleotides: TGTGCCAGCAGTTACTCGTCTGCTATGACTTCCCCCCTCCACTTT.

The CDR3 DNA follows: TGTGCCAGCAGCGACACCCGGGACAGGGTGTCGTATAATTCACCCCTCCACTTT. Amino acid sequence: CASSDTRDRVSYNSPLHF. This chain joins TRBV9 and TRBJ1-6; 9 nucleotides agree with TRBD1. Trimming took 3 bases from V and 4 from J; bases not matched to a gene: 11. Germline CDR1 is SGDLS and CDR2 is YYNGEE. The CDR3 sequence is 18 residues long.

The sample holds one count of this clone. This chain joins TRBV5-1 and TRBJ1-1; tentatively, D is TRBD1 (5 bases). This CDR3 is 14 amino acids long. V gave up 7 bases and J gave up 1 base, with 14 bases separating them. Germline CDR1 reads SGHRS; CDR2 reads YFSETQ. CDR3 DNA sequence: TGCGCCAGCCGCCCGAGGCAGGGGAACACTGAAGCTTTCTTT. It specifies CASRPRQGNTEAFF.

This clone was counted a few times. The chain uses TRBV5-1 and TRBJ1-1, with 7 nucleotides matching TRBD1. Trimming removed 5 bases from V and 8 bases from J; junction bases left unmatched: 6. The CDR3 contains 12 residues. CDR1 SGHRS and CDR2 YFSETQ come from the germline V gene. The CDR3 reads CASSYLGQEAFF. CDR3 nucleotides: TGCGCCAGCAGTTATTTGGGACAGGAAGCTTTCTTT.

This clone occurred once. The rearrangement joins TRBV2 to TRBJ1-1, with a possible D match to TRBD1 (5 bases). The ends were cut back, 4 bases at V and 7 bases at J, with 10 bases in the middle. The CDR3 has 12 residues. Germline CDR1 reads SNHLY; CDR2 reads FYNNEI. CDR3 in DNA: TGTGCCAGCAGTGTTAGGGGCAGTGAAGCTTTCTTT. Protein product: CASSVRGSEAFF.

The chain links TRBV7-9 to TRBJ2-7; TRBD1 might be the D (5 bases). Germline values: CDR1 SEHNR, CDR2 FQNEAQ (reference sequence). The germline V and J ends were trimmed by 1 base and 5 bases, with 15 bases remaining between them. The CDR3 runs 15 residues. DNA of the CDR3: TGTGCCAGCAGCTTAGACGGTTGGCAGGGCAACGAGCAGTACTTC. This encodes CASSLDGWQGNEQYF.

The J gene is TRBJ1-1, the V gene TRBV4-1; 8 bases map to TRBD1. This CDR3 is 14 amino acids long. V lost 5 bases, J lost 5 bases, and 7 bases stayed unmatched. In germline, CDR1 is MGHRA, CDR2 YSYEKL. The CDR3 coding sequence is TGCGCCAGCAGCTTTGGACAGGGTAGGACTGAAGCTTTCTTT. Its translation is CASSFGQGRTEAFF.

The J gene is TRBJ2-7, the V gene TRBV5-6, with unresolved D. Per the germline V gene, CDR1 is SGHDT and CDR2 is YYEEEE. This CDR3 spans 12 amino acids. V was pared by 2 bases and J by 3 bases, with 6 bases between. The DNA of the CDR3 is TGTGCCAGCAGCTTTAACAACTACGAGCAGTACTTC. Protein product: CASSFNNYEQYF.

J is TRBJ1-5 and V is TRBV27, with unresolved D. The CDR3 consists of 13 residues. CDR1 and CDR2 from the germline V gene are MNHEY and SMNVEV (reference sequence). V was trimmed by 5 bases and J by 0 bases, leaving 5 bases between them. The CDR3: CASSPHSNQPQHF. CDR3 DNA sequence: TGTGCCAGCAGTCCCCATAGCAATCAGCCCCAGCATTTT.

The chain recombines TRBV30 with TRBJ2-5; 11 bases are shared with TRBD2. The V gene end was trimmed by 2 bases and the J gene end by 7 bases; junction bases not matched to a gene: 9. CDR3 size: 15 residues. Germline CDR1 reads GTSNPN; CDR2 reads SVGIG (reference sequence). The CDR3 sequence: CAWSRLAGGPVTQYF. CDR3 DNA sequence: TGTGCCTGGAGTAGGTTAGCGGGGGGGCCGGTGACCCAGTACTTC.

In its sample, this clone was seen a few times. V and J are TRBV27 and TRBJ2-3; D is unclear. The CDR3 loop spans 13 amino acids. Germline CDR1 reads MNHEY; CDR2 reads SMNVEV (reference sequence). V dropped 4 bases and J dropped 2 bases, with 7 bases sitting between them. This CDR3 is CASSSSNTDTQYF. DNA of the CDR3: TGTGCCAGCAGTTCCTCTAACACAGATACGCAGTATTTT.

This chain links TRBV2 with TRBJ2-3, with TRBD2 identical over 12 bases. The CDR3 loop spans 14 amino acids. Germline loops: CDR1 SNHLY, CDR2 FYNNEI. Trimming cost V 10 bases and J 5 bases; bases outside gene matches: 7. The CDR3 DNA sequence: TGTGCCATCCGGACTAGCGGGGCGCTAGATACGCAGTATTTT. It encodes CAIRTSGALDTQYF. Full variable domain (rest looked up from reference TRBV2 and TRBJ2-3): EPEVTQTPSHQVTQMGQEVILRCVPISNHLYFYWYRQILGQKVEFLVSFYNNEISEKSEIFDDQFSVERPDGSNFTLKIRSTKLEDSAMYFCAIRTSGALDTQYFGPGTRLTVL.

The J gene is TRBJ1-2, the V gene TRBV5-4; 9 bases line up with TRBD1. Germline CDR1 and CDR2: SGHNT and YYREEE (reference sequence). The CDR3 runs to 17 residues. The V gene end was trimmed by 4 bases and the J gene end by 5 bases; junction bases not matched to a gene: 15. This CDR3 is CASSGRGTGSFGYGYTF. CDR3 in DNA: TGTGCCAGCAGCGGGCGGGGGACAGGGAGTTTCGGGTATGGCTACACCTTC.

The V and J genes are TRBV5-1 and TRBJ1-1; no definite D call. This CDR3 has 14 residues. Germline V CDR1 and CDR2: SGHRS, YFSETQ. With 1 base removed from V and 1 base from J, the gap between germline ends came to 8 bases. DNA for the CDR3: TGCGCCAGCAGCTTGTACGGGAGGAACACTGAAGCTTTCTTT. This translates into CASSLYGRNTEAFF.

In nucleotides, the CDR3 is TGTGCCAGCAGCCAAGAGAGTCGGGTCTTAAATCAGCCCCAGCATTTT. Translation gives CASSQESRVLNQPQHF. This chain joins TRBV4-2 and TRBJ1-5; D remains ambiguous. In germline, CDR1 is LGHNA, CDR2 YNFKEQ. The V end was cut by 0 bases, the J end by 4 bases, with 13 bases between. The CDR3 sequence is 16 residues long.

The chain has TRBV7-2 and TRBJ2-1, with D maybe TRBD1 (7 bases). Germline V gene lookup returns CDR1 SGHTA and CDR2 FQGNSA. The CDR3 is 13 amino acids. V was pared by 5 bases and J by 7 bases, with 12 bases between. CDR3 DNA sequence: TGTGCCAGCAGCGGCGGGACAGTTAATGAGCAGTTCTTC. Encoded protein: CASSGGTVNEQFF.

The chain employs TRBV15 and TRBJ2-3, with 9 bases matching TRBD1. The germline CDR1 and CDR2 sequences are LNHNV and YYDKDF (reference sequence). This CDR3 region has 18 residues. The trim removed 2 bases at V and 1 base at J, leaving 10 bases unmatched. The CDR3 DNA is TGTGCCACCAGCAGATCCCCCCCGCGGACAGGGGGCACAGATACGCAGTATTTT. This translates into CATSRSPPRTGGTDTQYF.

The rearrangement links TRBV6-5 to TRBJ1-2; TRBD1 matches 7 bases. With 6 bases clipped from V and 8 bases from J, the junction kept 9 bases outside the gene matches. This CDR3 has 13 amino acids. Germline V gives CDR1 MNHEY, CDR2 SVGAGI. The CDR3: CASRVRQGYGYTF. The CDR3 coding sequence is TGTGCCAGCAGGGTCAGACAGGGCTACGGCTACACCTTC.

The chain links TRBV2 to TRBJ1-3; D is possibly TRBD1 (6 bases). Trimming shortened V by 6 bases and J by 0 bases, and 18 bases separated the two germline ends. The CDR3 has 17 amino acids. CDR1 and CDR2 from the germline V gene are SNHLY and FYNNEI. In DNA form, the CDR3 reads TGTGCCAGCAGGCACAGGGAAATGGACCCCTCTGGAAACACCATATATTTT. Protein product: CASRHREMDPSGNTIYF.